This is a list of T cell receptor beta chains from one sample in a study of T cells in localized non-small cell lung cancer. Clones were sequenced by immunoSEQ multiplex PCR, and TCRdb holds only the in-frame ones, with some missing. The sample holds about 5,200 clones; approximately 33% are singletons and the top ten take about 7.3%. Here the sequenced sample was lung tumor tissue, taken before any cancer treatment. These receptor sequences come from a female donor at least 60 years old with stage I lung adenocarcinoma. Both conserved end residues are part of each CDR3. The order of the fields is V gene, clone size, J gene, D gene, CDR3 protein, CDR3 DNA. D genes are given only for firm matches. Size is stated for part of the rows, as once, few or many counts, or as a class when the clone is expanded.

>TRBV11-3|medium-sized|TRBJ2-1|NA
CASSWGESRREQFF
TGTGCCAGCAGCTGGGGGGAGTCCCGCCGTGAGCAGTTCTTC
>TRBV30|NA|TRBJ1-1|TRBD1
CAWSVTGGTEAFF
TGTGCCTGGAGTGTGACAGGGGGAACTGAAGCTTTCTTT
>TRBV6-8|few|TRBJ2-2|NA
CASSYSGRGAGELFF
TGTGCCAGCAGTTACTCTGGCAGGGGGGCCGGGGAGCTGTTTTTT
>TRBV11-3|medium-sized|TRBJ1-1|TRBD1
CASSLGAGGNTEAFF
TGTGCCAGCAGCTTAGGGGCAGGGGGCAACACTGAAGCTTTCTTT
>TRBV6-8|medium-sized|TRBJ2-7|NA
CATARGREYEQYF
TGTGCCACCGCCCGGGGGCGGGAATACGAGCAGTACTTC
>TRBV19|NA|TRBJ2-1|TRBD2
CASSVPSGGAYNEQFF
TGTGCCAGTAGCGTCCCCAGCGGGGGGGCCTACAATGAGCAGTTCTTC
>TRBV7-5|NA|TRBJ1-5|NA
CASSPVGTANFHQPQHF
TGTGCCAGCAGCCCCGTAGGAACGGCCAATTTCCATCAGCCCCAGCATTTT
>TRBV19|NA|TRBJ2-5|TRBD1
CASSLDRAHKETQYF
TGTGCCAGTTCTCTCGACAGGGCGCATAAAGAGACCCAGTACTTC
>TRBV19|few|TRBJ1-6|NA
CASKTERLSYNSPLHF
TGTGCCAGTAAAACAGAACGTCTCTCTTATAATTCACCCCTCCACTTT
>TRBV29-1|NA|TRBJ2-5|NA
CSVEVVAGETQYF
TGCAGCGTTGAAGTGGTGGCGGGTGAGACCCAGTACTTC
>TRBV18|NA|TRBJ2-7|NA
CASSPPVTYEQYF
TGTGCCAGCTCACCACCGGTAACCTACGAGCAGTACTTC
>TRBV5-1|NA|TRBJ2-2|NA
CASSPRGDPNTGELFF
TGCGCCAGCAGCCCCAGGGGGGACCCGAACACCGGGGAGCTGTTTTTT
>TRBV6-8|few|TRBJ1-6|NA
CASSIGPDSPLHF
TGTGCCAGCAGCATTGGGCCCGATTCACCCCTCCACTTT
>TRBV28|NA|TRBJ2-4|TRBD1
CASSPAGTGVVGNIQYF
TGTGCCAGCAGTCCGGCCGGGACAGGGGTTGTAGGGAACATTCAGTACTTC
>TRBV19|NA|TRBJ1-1|NA
CASSAPGRTRTEAFF
TGTGCCAGTAGTGCTCCGGGACGGACTAGGACTGAAGCTTTCTTT
>TRBV19|NA|TRBJ1-5|NA
CASTPSGQRITYSNQPQHF
TGTGCCAGTACCCCATCAGGACAGAGAATTACATATAGCAATCAGCCCCAGCATTTT
>TRBV9|NA|TRBJ1-2|TRBD1
CASSVVGDRGGYTF
TGTGCCAGCAGCGTAGTTGGGGACAGGGGTGGCTACACCTTC
>TRBV30|NA|TRBJ1-3|NA
CACSGTSPSGNTIYF
TGTGCCTGCTCGGGGACGAGTCCCTCTGGAAACACCATATATTTT
>TRBV10-2|few|TRBJ2-3|TRBD2
CASSMTHSAGGSPWGSDTQYF
TGCGCCAGCTCCATGACCCATTCAGCGGGGGGGTCCCCGTGGGGGTCAGATACGCAGTATTTT
>TRBV11-3|NA|TRBJ2-7|NA
CASSLSPGGVKGYEQYF
TGTGCCAGCAGCTTAAGCCCAGGGGGGGTGAAAGGCTACGAGCAGTACTTC
>TRBV28|few|TRBJ1-5|TRBD1
CASSLDRGRVQPQHF
TGTGCCAGCAGCTTGGACAGGGGGCGCGTTCAGCCCCAGCATTTT
>TRBV6-8|few|TRBJ2-7|NA
CASSVSWQGGYEQYF
TGTGCCAGCAGCGTTAGTTGGCAGGGGGGGTACGAGCAGTACTTC
>TRBV12-5|NA|TRBJ1-2|NA
CASGLGQGLDNYGYTF
TGTGCTAGTGGTTTGGGGCAGGGGCTAGATAACTATGGCTACACCTTC
>TRBV13|few|TRBJ1-3|TRBD1
CASSLEGASGNTIYF
TGTGCCAGCAGCTTAGAGGGGGCTTCTGGAAACACCATATATTTT
>TRBV19|NA|TRBJ2-7|NA
CATSTNPRDEQYF
TGTGCCACCTCCACGAACCCAAGAGACGAGCAGTACTTC
>TRBV6-8|NA|TRBJ1-2|TRBD1
CASRVDRVRYGYTF
TGTGCCAGCAGGGTAGACAGGGTGCGCTATGGCTACACCTTC
>TRBV9|few|TRBJ2-1|TRBD2
CASGLGSNEQFF
TGTGCCAGCGGACTAGGTTCGAATGAGCAGTTCTTC
>TRBV18|few|TRBJ1-2|NA
CASSPTGLYGYTF
TGTGCCAGCTCACCCACAGGGCTCTATGGCTACACCTTC
>TRBV19|NA|TRBJ2-6|NA
CASSIDAADHFSGANVLTF
TGTGCCAGTAGTATAGATGCGGCAGACCACTTTTCTGGGGCCAACGTCCTGACTTTC
>TRBV19|NA|TRBJ2-5|NA
CASSIGVRKGETQYF
TGTGCCAGTAGTATTGGGGTACGGAAAGGAGAGACCCAGTACTTC
>TRBV11-3|NA|TRBJ1-2|NA
CASSFGRANYGYTF
TGTGCCAGCAGCTTCGGCCGAGCTAACTATGGCTACACCTTC
>TRBV28|few|TRBJ1-2|TRBD1
CASSLWTGNYGYTF
TGTGCCAGCAGTTTATGGACAGGGAACTATGGCTACACCTTC
>TRBV5-1|NA|TRBJ2-6|TRBD1
CASRDRGPGANVLTF
TGCGCCAGCAGAGACAGGGGGCCCGGGGCCAACGTCCTGACTTTC
>TRBV10-3|few|TRBJ2-7|TRBD2
CAISRPGGLRDEQYF
TGTGCCATCAGTCGGCCGGGGGGGCTGAGGGACGAGCAGTACTTC
>TRBV30|NA|TRBJ1-5|NA
CAWSVGGGGNQPQHF
TGTGCCTGGAGTGTGGGGGGAGGGGGAAATCAGCCCCAGCATTTT
>TRBV14|NA|TRBJ1-2|NA
CASSGGYNYGYTF
TGTGCCAGCAGCGGGGGGTACAACTATGGCTACACCTTC
>TRBV11-3|large|TRBJ2-7|TRBD2
CASSPLLSGAYEQYF
TGTGCCAGCAGCCCTCTGTTGAGCGGGGCCTACGAGCAGTACTTC
>TRBV5-1|once|TRBJ2-1|TRBD2
CASSLVRGVNEQFF
TGCGCCAGCAGCTTGGTACGGGGGGTGAATGAGCAGTTCTTC
>TRBV5-1|NA|TRBJ2-3|NA
CASKTPSGARSTDTQYF
TGCGCCAGCAAAACTCCGAGTGGGGCCCGAAGCACAGATACGCAGTATTTT
>TRBV6-7|NA|TRBJ1-5|NA
CASSEGSLGGRWLSNQPQHF
TGTGCCAGCAGTGAAGGGTCCCTTGGGGGAAGGTGGTTGAGCAATCAGCCCCAGCATTTT
>TRBV5-1|NA|TRBJ1-1|NA
CASSSTGLLNTEAFF
TGCGCCAGCAGCTCCACAGGGCTATTGAACACTGAAGCTTTCTTT
>TRBV7-5|NA|TRBJ2-1|NA
CASRGGSDSYNEQFF
TGTGCCAGCAGGGGCGGGTCCGACTCCTACAATGAGCAGTTCTTC
>TRBV19|NA|TRBJ1-2|NA
CASKKALTVYGYTF
TGTGCCAGTAAAAAGGCGCTTACCGTCTATGGCTACACCTTC
>TRBV6-8|NA|TRBJ2-7|NA
CASSYVYRGNEQYF
TGTGCCAGCAGCTATGTGTACCGGGGAAACGAGCAGTACTTC
>TRBV30|once|TRBJ1-1|TRBD1
CAWGSRGSAMGAFF
TGTGCCTGGGGCTCCAGGGGGAGCGCAATGGGTGCTTTCTTT
>TRBV30|few|TRBJ1-6|NA
CAGGGKRAPLHF
TGTGCCGGGGGGGGGAAACGAGCACCCCTCCACTTT
>TRBV9|NA|TRBJ2-3|NA
CASSRTLGSDTQYF
TGTGCCAGCAGTCGGACATTGGGATCGGATACGCAGTATTTT
>TRBV11-3|NA|TRBJ2-3|NA
CASSFGRPTDTQYF
TGTGCCAGCAGCTTCGGACGGCCCACAGATACGCAGTATTTT
>TRBV6-8|few|TRBJ1-6|NA
CASGERYNSPLHF
TGTGCCAGCGGGGAGCGCTATAATTCACCCCTCCACTTT
>TRBV6-8|NA|TRBJ1-2|NA
CASSSPGTARGYTF
TGTGCCAGCAGTTCCCCCGGGACGGCTCGGGGCTACACCTTC
>TRBV11-3|few|TRBJ2-1|TRBD2
CASSLLAGGPVEQFF
TGTGCCAGCAGCCTCCTAGCGGGGGGGCCGGTTGAGCAGTTCTTC
>TRBV6-8|NA|TRBJ2-7|NA
CASSFDRSYEQYF
TGTGCCAGCAGTTTCGACAGAAGCTACGAGCAGTACTTC
>TRBV7-6|few|TRBJ1-1|TRBD1
CASSPDRAYTEAFF
TGTGCCAGCAGCCCAGACAGGGCTTACACTGAAGCTTTCTTT
>TRBV5-1|NA|TRBJ1-5|NA
CASSPGGGATSNQPQHF
TGCGCCAGCAGCCCGGGGGGGGGCGCGACAAGCAATCAGCCCCAGCATTTT